This T cell receptor beta chain was identified in a study of cytomegalovirus exposure and HLA in healthy donors. Study-wide context: There were 90 million to 140 million unique TCR beta sequences, drawn from approximately 180 million T cells, in an earlier analysis.

PCR amplification relied on 60 Vbeta primers (plus 13 Jbeta primers). TCRdb's copy holds only in-frame clones and misses some; the assay was immunoSEQ multiplex PCR. Found here are 70,000 to 95,000 clones, 62% of them singletons; the top ten hold about 5.4%. V shed 4 bases and J 4 bases; nucleotides not matched to a gene: 5. The CDR3 sequence is 13 residues long. In germline, CDR1 is GTSNPN, CDR2 SVGIG (reference sequence). The TCR sequence derives from a woman in her 30s in good health and CMV-seropositive. J is TRBJ2-7 and V is TRBV30; 9 bases agree with TRBD1. The sample comprised PBMCs. CDR3 sequence: CAWKPTGGYEQYF. DNA for the CDR3: TGTGCCTGGAAACCGACAGGGGGGTACGAGCAGTACTTC.